The 11 T cell receptor beta chains below come from one sample, sequenced in a study of monozygotic twins with inflammatory bowel disease. With the 5' RACE reads reprocessed, TCRdb shows one record per CDR3 protein and no DNA. The specimen's table records around 150,000 distinct CDR3 sequences. The sample was blood. These TCRs come from a human donor with ulcerative colitis or Crohn's disease, or a healthy co-twin of an affected twin (not recorded which).

The chain carries TRBV11-1 and TRBJ2-7; TCRdb's D call of TRBD1 is untestable without DNA. The CDR3 has 18 residues. Looked up from germline, CDR1 is SGHAT and CDR2 is FQDESV (reference sequence). CDR3 amino acids: CASSLPGFRDRGSHEQYF.

The chain combines TRBV6-5 with TRBJ1-5; TCRdb returns TRBD1, unconfirmable since there is no DNA. Germline V gene data show CDR1 as MNHEY and CDR2 as SVGAGI. The CDR3 length is 13 residues. CDR3 sequence: CASSYTGGEPQHF.

V gene TRBV7-9 combines with J gene TRBJ1-5; TCRdb picks TRBD1, but there is no DNA to check that call. This CDR3 has 15 residues. Germline V gives CDR1 SEHNR, CDR2 FQNEAQ (reference sequence). The CDR3 reads CASSLGTNSNQPQHF. Supplemented by reference TRBV7-9 and TRBJ1-5, the full variable domain reads DTGVSQNPRHKITKRGQNVTFRCDPISEHNRLYWYRQTLGQGPEFLTYFQNEAQLEKSRLLSDRFSAERPKGSFSTLEIQRTEQGDSAMYLCASSLGTNSNQPQHFGDGTRLSIL.

The chain combines TRBV6-1 with TRBJ1-1; TCRdb indicates TRBD1, and absent DNA this call remains unverified. CDR3 length: 14 residues. Germline CDR1 reads MNHNS; CDR2 reads SASEGT. CDR3 region: CASRETGKNTEAFF.

The V call is TRBV27, the J call TRBJ1-6; TCRdb returns TRBD1, unconfirmable since there is no DNA. CDR1 is MNHEY and CDR2 is SMNVEV in the germline V gene (reference sequence). The CDR3 consists of 15 residues. The CDR3 spells CASRGGTIYNSPLHF.

The rearrangement uses TRBV10-3 and TRBJ1-6; TCRdb reports TRBD1, a call that lacks DNA to check it against. Germline assignment: CDR1 ENHRY and CDR2 SYGVKD. This CDR3 contains 13 residues. CDR3 region: CAISEVGRDRVHF.

CDR3 residues: CAISKGGPGEKLFF. This chain joins TRBV10-3 and TRBJ1-4; TCRdb selects TRBD1, and the lack of DNA leaves this call unchecked. CDR3 length: 14 residues. Germline assignment: CDR1 ENHRY and CDR2 SYGVKD.

This chain uses TRBV2 with TRBJ2-5. Germline CDR1 is SNHLY and CDR2 is FYNNEI. The CDR3 is made up of 15 amino acids. The CDR3 reads CASSELSGVEETQYF.

The chain links TRBV12-3 or TRBV12-4 to TRBJ1-5; the D gene TCRdb calls, TRBD1, cannot be checked with no DNA. The CDR3 extends over 15 amino acids. The CDR3 reads CASSLRTGGTEPQHF.

This sequence joins TRBV5-1 and TRBJ2-5. The CDR3 totals 13 residues. The V gene's germline CDR1 is SGHRS and CDR2 YFSETQ. This chain's CDR3 is CASSPGLGKTQYF. Supplemented by reference TRBV5-1 and TRBJ2-5, the full variable domain reads KAGVTQTPRYLIKTRGQQVTLSCSPISGHRSVSWYQQTPGQGLQFLFEYFSETQRNKGNFPGRFSGRQFSNSRSEMNVSTLELGDSALYLCASSPGLGKTQYFGPGTRLLVL.

The chain uses TRBV7-2 and TRBJ1-3. CDR3 length: 12 residues. Germline CDR1 reads SGHTA; CDR2 reads FQGNSA. CDR3 region: CASSLDRYTIYF. The variable domain in full, with the rest retrieved from reference TRBV7-2 and TRBJ1-3, is GAGVSQSPSNKVTEKGKDVELRCDPISGHTALYWYRQSLGQGLEFLIYFQGNSAPDKSGLPSDRFSAERTGGSVSTLTIQRTQQEDSAVYLCASSLDRYTIYFGEGSWLTVV.